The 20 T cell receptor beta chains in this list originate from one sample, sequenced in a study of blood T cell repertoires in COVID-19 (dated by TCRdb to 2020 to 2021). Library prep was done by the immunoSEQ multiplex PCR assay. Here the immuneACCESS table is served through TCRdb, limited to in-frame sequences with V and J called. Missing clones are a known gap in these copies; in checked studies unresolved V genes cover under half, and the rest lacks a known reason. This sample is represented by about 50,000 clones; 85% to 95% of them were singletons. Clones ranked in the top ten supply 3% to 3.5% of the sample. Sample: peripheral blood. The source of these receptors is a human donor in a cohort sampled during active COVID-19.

The DNA for the CDR3 is TGTGCCATCAGTGAGCCCGGACAGAGCTCCTACAATGAGCAGTTCTTC. Amino acids: CAISEPGQSSYNEQFF. The chain links TRBV10-3 to TRBJ2-1; a weak D match, TRBD1 (6 bases). Between the trimmed V and J ends, which lost 2 bases and 0 bases, there was a span of 11 bases. The CDR3 covers 16 residues. Germline-derived CDR1 and CDR2 are ENHRY and SYGVKD.

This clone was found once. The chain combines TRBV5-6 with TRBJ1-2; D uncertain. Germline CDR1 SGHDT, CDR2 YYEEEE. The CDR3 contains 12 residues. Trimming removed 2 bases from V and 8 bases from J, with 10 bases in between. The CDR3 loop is CASSLSGGGYTF. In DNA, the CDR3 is TGTGCCAGCAGCTTATCCGGAGGAGGCTACACCTTC.

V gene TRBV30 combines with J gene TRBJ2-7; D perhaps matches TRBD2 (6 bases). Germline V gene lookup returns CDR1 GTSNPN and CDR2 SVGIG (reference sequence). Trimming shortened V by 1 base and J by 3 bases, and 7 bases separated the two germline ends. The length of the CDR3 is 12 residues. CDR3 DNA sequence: TGTGCCTGGAGTGCCGGGAGCTACGAGCAGTACTTC. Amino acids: CAWSAGSYEQYF.

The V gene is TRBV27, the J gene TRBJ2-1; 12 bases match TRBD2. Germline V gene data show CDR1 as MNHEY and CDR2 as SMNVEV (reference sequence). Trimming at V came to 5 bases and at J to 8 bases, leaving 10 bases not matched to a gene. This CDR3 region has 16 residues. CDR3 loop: CASSAFTSGRWYEQFF. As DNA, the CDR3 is TGTGCCAGCAGTGCATTTACTAGCGGGAGGTGGTATGAGCAGTTCTTC.

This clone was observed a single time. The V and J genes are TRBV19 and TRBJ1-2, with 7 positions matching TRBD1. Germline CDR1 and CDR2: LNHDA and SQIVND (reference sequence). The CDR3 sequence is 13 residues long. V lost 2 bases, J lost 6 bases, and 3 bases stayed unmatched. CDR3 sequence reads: CASSIQGGNGYTF. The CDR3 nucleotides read TGTGCCAGTAGTATACAGGGGGGAAATGGCTACACCTTC.

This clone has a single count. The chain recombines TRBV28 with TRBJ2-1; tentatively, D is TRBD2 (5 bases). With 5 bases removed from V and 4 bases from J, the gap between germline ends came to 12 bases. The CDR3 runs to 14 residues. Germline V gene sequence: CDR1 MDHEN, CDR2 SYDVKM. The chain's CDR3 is CASSEMGRYNEQFF. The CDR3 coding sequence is TGTGCCAGCAGTGAGATGGGGAGATACAATGAGCAGTTCTTC.

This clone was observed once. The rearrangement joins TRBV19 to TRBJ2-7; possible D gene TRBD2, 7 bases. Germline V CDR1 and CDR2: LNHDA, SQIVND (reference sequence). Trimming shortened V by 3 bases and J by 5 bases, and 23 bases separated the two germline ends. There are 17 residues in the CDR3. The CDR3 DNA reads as TGTGCCAGTAGTATTCCGTCTATACAGGGAGGGCTCAACGAGCAGTACTTC. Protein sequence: CASSIPSIQGGLNEQYF.

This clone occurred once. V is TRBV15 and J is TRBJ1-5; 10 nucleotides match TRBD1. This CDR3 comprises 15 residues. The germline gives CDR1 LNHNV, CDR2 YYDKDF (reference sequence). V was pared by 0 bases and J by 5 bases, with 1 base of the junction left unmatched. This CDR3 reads CATSRDGTGDQPQHF. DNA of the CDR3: TGTGCCACCAGCAGAGATGGGACAGGGGATCAGCCCCAGCATTTT. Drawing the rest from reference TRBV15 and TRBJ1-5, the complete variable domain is DAMVIQNPRYQVTQFGKPVTLSCSQTLNHNVMYWYQQKSSQAPKLLFHYYDKDFNNEADTPDNFQSRRPNTSFCFLDIRSPGLGDTAMYLCATSRDGTGDQPQHFGDGTRLSIL.

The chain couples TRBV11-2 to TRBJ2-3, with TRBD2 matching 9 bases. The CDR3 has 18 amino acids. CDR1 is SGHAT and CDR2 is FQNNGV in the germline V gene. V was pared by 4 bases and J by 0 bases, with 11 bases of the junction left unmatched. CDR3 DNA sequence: TGTGCCAGCAGCTCCCTCAGGCTAGCGGGAATTAGCACAGATACGCAGTATTTT. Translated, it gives CASSSLRLAGISTDTQYF.

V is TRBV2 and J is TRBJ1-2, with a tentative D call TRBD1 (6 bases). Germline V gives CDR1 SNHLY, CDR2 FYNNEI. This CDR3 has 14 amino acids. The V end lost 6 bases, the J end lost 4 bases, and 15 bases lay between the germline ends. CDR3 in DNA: TGTGCCAGCAGCTTTCGACAGGAAGGCTATGGCTACACCTTC. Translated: CASSFRQEGYGYTF. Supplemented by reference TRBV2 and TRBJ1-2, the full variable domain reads EPEVTQTPSHQVTQMGQEVILRCVPISNHLYFYWYRQILGQKVEFLVSFYNNEISEKSEIFDDQFSVERPDGSNFTLKIRSTKLEDSAMYFCASSFRQEGYGYTFGSGTRLTVV.

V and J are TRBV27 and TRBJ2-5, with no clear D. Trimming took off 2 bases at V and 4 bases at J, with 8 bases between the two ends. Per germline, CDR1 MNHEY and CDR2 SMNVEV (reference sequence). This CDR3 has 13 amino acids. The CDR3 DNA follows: TGTGCCAGCAGTTTACGGAGAGGAGAGACCCAGTACTTC. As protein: CASSLRRGETQYF.

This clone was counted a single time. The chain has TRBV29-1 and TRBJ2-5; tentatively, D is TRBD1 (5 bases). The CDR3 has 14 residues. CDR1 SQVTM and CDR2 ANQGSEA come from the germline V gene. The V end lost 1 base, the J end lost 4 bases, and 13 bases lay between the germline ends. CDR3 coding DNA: TGCAGCGTTGAAGGGGGCGCGGTTGGAGAGACCCAGTACTTC. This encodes CSVEGGAVGETQYF.

DNA for the CDR3: TGCGCCAGCAGCCAAGTTCAGGGGGCTCAGCCCCAGCATTTT. Amino acids: CASSQVQGAQPQHF. The chain carries TRBV4-1 and TRBJ1-5, with TRBD1 identical over 8 bases. Unmatched junction bases numbered 2, after V lost 1 base and J lost 6 bases. This CDR3 has 14 amino acids. The germline V gene encodes CDR1 MGHRA and CDR2 YSYEKL.

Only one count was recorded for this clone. The CDR3 region has the DNA TGTGCCAGCAGTGACCTCTCTAGAACAGATACGCAGTATTTT. Its protein is CASSDLSRTDTQYF. This chain joins TRBV25-1 and TRBJ2-3; no reliable D call. Trimming took off 3 bases at V and 3 bases at J, with 10 bases between the two ends. This CDR3 is built from 14 residues. CDR1 and CDR2 from the germline V gene are MGHDK and SYGVNS.

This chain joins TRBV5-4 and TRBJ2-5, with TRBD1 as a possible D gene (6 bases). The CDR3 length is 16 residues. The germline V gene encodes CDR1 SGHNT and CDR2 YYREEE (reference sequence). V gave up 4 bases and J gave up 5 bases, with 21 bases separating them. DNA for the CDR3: TGTGCCAGCAGCCGTGGGACACCGCTCGGGGAGGAGACCCAGTACTTC. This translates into CASSRGTPLGEETQYF.

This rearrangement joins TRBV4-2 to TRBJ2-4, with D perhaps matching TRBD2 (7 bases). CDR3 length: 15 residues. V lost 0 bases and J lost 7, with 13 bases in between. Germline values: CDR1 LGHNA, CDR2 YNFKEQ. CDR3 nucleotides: TGTGCCAGCAGCCAAGAGGGGGGGGCCCGGAACATTCAGTACTTC. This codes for CASSQEGGARNIQYF.

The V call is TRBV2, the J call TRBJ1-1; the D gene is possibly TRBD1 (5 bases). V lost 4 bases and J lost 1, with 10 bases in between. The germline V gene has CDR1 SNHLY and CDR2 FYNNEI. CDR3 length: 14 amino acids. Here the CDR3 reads CASSVGHSNTEAFF. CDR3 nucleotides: TGTGCCAGCAGTGTAGGACACTCGAACACTGAAGCTTTCTTT. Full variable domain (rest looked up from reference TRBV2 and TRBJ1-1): EPEVTQTPSHQVTQMGQEVILRCVPISNHLYFYWYRQILGQKVEFLVSFYNNEISEKSEIFDDQFSVERPDGSNFTLKIRSTKLEDSAMYFCASSVGHSNTEAFFGQGTRLTVV.

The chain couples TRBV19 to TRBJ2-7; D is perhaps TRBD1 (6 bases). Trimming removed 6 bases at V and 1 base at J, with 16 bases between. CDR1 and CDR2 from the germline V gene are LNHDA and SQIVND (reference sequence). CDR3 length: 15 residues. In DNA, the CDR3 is TGTGCCAGTAGGACAAGGGGACATACTTCCTACGAGCAGTACTTC. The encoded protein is CASRTRGHTSYEQYF.

CDR3 coding DNA: TGTGCCAGCAGTTTTCAGGACAGTCCCTACGAGCAGTACGTC. Protein: CASSFQDSPYEQYV. This sequence joins TRBV7-9 and TRBJ2-7; D is perhaps TRBD1 (6 bases). Germline V gene lookup returns CDR1 SEHNR and CDR2 FQNEAQ (reference sequence). The CDR3 consists of 14 residues. V was shortened by 6 bases and J by 2 bases, with 14 bases between the two germline ends.

Here the CDR3 DNA reads TGTGCCAGCAGCCAAGGTTTCGTTCTGAGCAACACTGAAGCTTTCTTT. Residues: CASSQGFVLSNTEAFF. This chain uses TRBV3-1 (or the pseudogene TRBV3-2) with TRBJ1-1; D gene ambiguous. The CDR3 is 16 amino acids. V lost 1 base and J 2 bases, leaving 14 bases between the germline ends. Germline CDR1 is LGHDT and CDR2 is YNNKEL (reference sequence).